Each of the 26 T cell receptor beta chains below was sequenced from the same sample in a study of human T cells and chemical hapten exposure. TCRdb analysed the RACE reads with MiXCR anew, one entry per CDR3 protein. The sample holds around 95,000 distinct CDR3 sequences; 10% to 13% are singletons and the top ten take under 3.5%. Time point meaning: pre-sensitization, week 0. Stated treatment: therapeutic diphenylcyclopropenone sensitization with weekly scalp DPC. The sample was whole blood, taken in connection with sensitization to the hapten diphenylcyclopropenone (DPC). These TCRs come from an older woman with alopecia areata. Some clones in this sample may be carry-over from other donors' samples.

In the case of this clonotype: It may be a read error: a sequence one base away is much more abundant. The chain employs TRBV4-1 and TRBJ2-1; TRBD2 aligns across 8 bases. The CDR3 covers 16 residues. Germline lookup yields CDR1 MGHRA and CDR2 YSYEKL. The CDR3 protein is CASSQGPPGGQNEQLF. The DNA for the CDR3 is TGCGCCAGCAGCCAAGGACCGCCGGGGGGGCAGAATGAGCAGCTCTTC.

This clonotype was detected ten times or more. This sequence joins TRBV7-2 and TRBJ1-1; D remains ambiguous. V gave up 4 bases and J gave up 6 bases, with 12 bases separating them. The V gene's germline CDR1 is SGHTA and CDR2 FQGNSA. CDR3 length equals 13 residues. The CDR3 sequence is CASSWGGLPEAFF. The DNA for the CDR3 is TGTGCCAGCAGCTGGGGAGGGTTACCTGAAGCTTTCTTT. Full variable domain (remainder filled in from reference TRBV7-2 and TRBJ1-1): GAGVSQSPSNKVTEKGKDVELRCDPISGHTALYWYRQSLGQGLEFLIYFQGNSAPDKSGLPSDRFSAERTGGSVSTLTIQRTQQEDSAVYLCASSWGGLPEAFFGQGTRLTVV.

This clonotype was seen repeatedly, ten times or more. This chain uses TRBV6-6 with TRBJ1-4; 9 bases agree with TRBD1. This CDR3 has 18 residues. V trimming: 5 bases; J trimming: 7 bases; junction bases outside the gene matches: 17. The germline V gene has CDR1 MNHNY and CDR2 SVGAGI (reference sequence). The DNA of the CDR3 is TGTGCCAGCAGTACCGTAGGGGGACAGGGACGTCTAACTGAAAAACTGTTTTTT. It encodes CASSTVGGQGRLTEKLFF.

The genes are TRBV27 and TRBJ1-6; D unclear. V lost 6 bases and J 7 bases, leaving 10 bases between the germline ends. CDR1 and CDR2 from the germline V gene are MNHEY and SMNVEV (reference sequence). The CDR3 consists of 13 residues. CDR3 sequence: CASSDDRNSPLHF. In nucleotides, the CDR3 is TGTGCCAGCAGCGACGACCGAAATTCACCCCTCCACTTT.

This clonotype was counted at least ten times. The V gene is TRBV10-3, the J gene TRBJ1-2; no clear D gene. Germline CDR1 ENHRY, CDR2 SYGVKD. This CDR3 contains 14 residues. Trimming pared 2 bases from V and 4 bases from J, leaving 11 bases between. DNA for the CDR3: TGTGCCATCAGTGAGCGGGAGACAAGCTATGGCTACACCTTC. It codes for CAISERETSYGYTF.

This clonotype was counted only a few times. The rearrangement joins TRBV14 to TRBJ2-7; D not certain. The ends were cut back, 5 bases at V and 7 bases at J, with 15 bases in the middle. CDR3 length equals 13 residues. In germline, CDR1 is SGHDN, CDR2 FVKESK. The CDR3 spells CASSNLTPREQYF. CDR3 sequence (DNA): TGTGCCAGCAGCAATCTGACGCCTAGAGAGCAGTACTTC.

Ten or more counts support this clonotype. The CDR3 DNA sequence: TGTGCAAGTCGCATATCCGGACTAGCGGGGAATCATGAGCAGTTCTTC. Protein sequence: CASRISGLAGNHEQFF. The chain links TRBV12-2 to TRBJ2-1; TRBD2 is the table's D call, not checked against the DNA. TRBV12-2 is a listed pseudogene. This CDR3 spans 16 amino acids.

The chain recombines TRBV12-3 or TRBV12-4 with TRBJ1-4, with a possible D match to TRBD1 (5 bases). CDR3 length: 13 amino acids. V lost 8 bases and J lost 6, with 13 bases in between. CDR3 DNA: TGTGCCAGCGGTTCCAGGGAATATGAAAAACTGTTTTTT. Its protein is CASGSREYEKLFF.

About this clonotype itself: A read error is possible here, since a much larger clone lies one base away. This sequence joins TRBV19 and TRBJ2-3, with unresolved D. CDR1 and CDR2 (germline): LNHDA, SQIVND (reference sequence). The CDR3 has 15 residues. The V end lost 5 bases, the J end lost 6 bases, and 18 bases lay between the germline ends. The CDR3 DNA reads as TGTGCCAGTAGTCCAGTGTTGGATAATTCCGATACGCAGTATTTT. Its protein product is CASSPVLDNSDTQYF.

Many counts were recorded for this clonotype. The rearrangement links TRBV29-1 to TRBJ1-2, with D unresolved. This CDR3 spans 12 amino acids. CDR1 SQVTM and CDR2 ANQGSEA come from the germline V gene. V was trimmed by 4 bases and J by 3 bases, leaving 9 bases between them. Written as DNA, the CDR3 is TGCAGCGTTGCCCGGTATTACTATGGCTACACCTTC. This translates into CSVARYYYGYTF.

Ten or more counts support this clonotype. The chain is built from TRBV6-5 and TRBJ1-2; 9 bases align to TRBD1. The CDR3 sequence is 15 residues long. J lost 4 bases, V lost 6 bases, and 9 bases had no gene match. CDR1 is MNHEY and CDR2 is SVGAGI in the germline V gene. CDR3 sequence (DNA): TGTGCCAGCAGCCCACGGACAGGGGCCTTCTATGGCTACACCTTC. Translation: CASSPRTGAFYGYTF.

This clonotype has at least ten counts. This chain links TRBV2 with TRBJ1-1; tentative D call: TRBD1 (5 bases). The V end lost 6 bases, the J end lost 8 bases, and 22 bases lay between the germline ends. In germline, CDR1 is SNHLY, CDR2 FYNNEI. This CDR3 contains 15 residues. CDR3: CASSHSGPGRGEAFF. The CDR3 nucleotides are TGTGCCAGCAGCCACAGTGGACCGGGACGGGGAGAAGCTTTCTTT.

At least ten counts were recorded for this clonotype. The J gene is TRBJ2-2, the V gene TRBV27, with TRBD1 as a possible D gene (5 bases). The CDR3 extends over 14 amino acids. Between the trimmed V and J ends, which lost 3 bases and 6 bases, there was a span of 11 bases. Germline lookup yields CDR1 MNHEY and CDR2 SMNVEV (reference sequence). CDR3 DNA: TGTGCCAGCAGTTTGGCAGGGTATGCCGGGGAGCTGTTTTTT. Translating gives CASSLAGYAGELFF.

The rearrangement joins TRBV6-1 to TRBJ1-6, with unresolved D. This CDR3 has 12 amino acids. The V end lost 6 bases, the J end lost 8 bases, and 8 bases lay between the germline ends. Looked up from germline, CDR1 is MNHNS and CDR2 is SASEGT. In nucleotides, the CDR3 is TGTGCCAGCAGCCCACAGTATTCACCCCTCCACTTT. This codes for CASSPQYSPLHF.

This clonotype came up many times. The J gene is TRBJ2-1, the V gene TRBV6-4; 11 bases are shared with TRBD1. This CDR3 has 17 amino acids. CDR1 is MRHNA and CDR2 is SNTAGT in the germline V gene. V shed 6 bases, J shed 7 bases, and the junction held 14 bases outside the gene matches. CDR3 nucleotides: TGTGCCAGCAGAAGGACAGGGGGCTTGATTGAGATAAATGAGCAGTTCTTC. Translated: CASRRTGGLIEINEQFF.

This clonotype was seen only a few times. The chain links TRBV20-1 to TRBJ1-6; D gene uncertain. The CDR3 runs 18 residues. Per germline, CDR1 DFQATT and CDR2 SNEGSKA (reference sequence). Trimming pared 0 bases from V and 0 bases from J, leaving 15 bases between. CDR3 sequence: CSARDEHGVGSYNSPLHF. As DNA, the CDR3 is TGCAGTGCTAGAGACGAACACGGGGTAGGCTCCTATAATTCACCCCTCCACTTT.

The table lists this clonotype with many counts. The rearrangement joins TRBV10-3 to TRBJ2-7, with 9 bases lining up with TRBD1. CDR1 and CDR2 from the germline V gene are ENHRY and SYGVKD. The junction had 7 bases not matched to a gene; V was cut back by 7 bases and J by 0 bases. The CDR3 spans 15 residues. DNA of the CDR3: TGTGCCATCACCTTGGACAGGGGTCACTCCTACGAGCAGTACTTC. It is translated as CAITLDRGHSYEQYF.

The table lists this clonotype with many counts. This chain connects TRBV5-1 to TRBJ2-3, with unresolved D. The CDR3 covers 17 residues. Trimming took off 4 bases at V and 1 base at J, with 19 bases between the two ends. Germline V gene sequence: CDR1 SGHRS, CDR2 YFSETQ. CDR3 protein: CASSLRQLRVGTDTQYF. CDR3 DNA: TGCGCCAGCAGCCTACGGCAGTTGAGAGTCGGCACAGATACGCAGTATTTT.

This clonotype was found a few times. The rearrangement joins TRBV7-2 to TRBJ2-7, with TRBD2 identical over 7 bases. Germline loops: CDR1 SGHTA, CDR2 FQGNSA. The CDR3 runs to 15 residues. V lost 1 base, J lost 0 bases, and 3 bases stayed unmatched. The chain's CDR3 is CASSLGEGSSYEQYF. CDR3 in DNA: TGTGCCAGCAGCTTAGGGGAGGGCAGCTCCTACGAGCAGTACTTC. The whole variable domain, filled in from reference TRBV7-2 and TRBJ2-7, reads GAGVSQSPSNKVTEKGKDVELRCDPISGHTALYWYRQSLGQGLEFLIYFQGNSAPDKSGLPSDRFSAERTGGSVSTLTIQRTQQEDSAVYLCASSLGEGSSYEQYFGPGTRLTVT.

In its sample, this clonotype was seen many times. This chain uses TRBV7-9 with TRBJ2-2, with TRBD1 identical over 8 bases. This CDR3 has 16 amino acids. Germline V gene sequence: CDR1 SEHNR, CDR2 FQNEAQ (reference sequence). V gave up 6 bases and J gave up 1 base; unmatched junction bases: 7. CDR3 DNA: TGTGCCAGCAGTAAGAGGGGGACAGGGAACACCGGGGAGCTGTTTTTT. This translates into CASSKRGTGNTGELFF.

In this sample, this clonotype turned up a few times. The chain has TRBV2 and TRBJ1-4, with D uncertain. This CDR3 comprises 14 residues. V lost 2 bases and J lost 8, with 12 bases in between. Germline V gives CDR1 SNHLY, CDR2 FYNNEI. In DNA, the CDR3 is TGTGCCAGCAGTGAAACTCCGGGTGGAGAAAAACTGTTTTTT. This encodes CASSETPGGEKLFF.

This clonotype has a handful of counts. The chain uses TRBV3-1 and TRBJ1-6; TRBD1 is a possible D gene (6 bases). This CDR3 is built from 14 residues. Germline V CDR1 and CDR2: LGHDT, YNNKEL (reference sequence). V was shortened by 1 base and J by 9 bases, with 10 bases between the two germline ends. CDR3 DNA: TGTGCCAGCAGCCAAGCACAGGGCGGTTCACCCCTCCACTTT. Amino acid sequence: CASSQAQGGSPLHF.

This clonotype occurred many times. The V gene is TRBV6-6, the J gene TRBJ2-1, with 10 nucleotides matching TRBD1. Per the germline V gene, CDR1 is MNHNY and CDR2 is SVGAGI (reference sequence). The CDR3 loop spans 17 amino acids. The junction had 10 bases not matched to a gene; V was cut back by 6 bases and J by 2 bases. The CDR3 here is CASSPSTGGSTYNEQFF. CDR3 nucleotides: TGTGCCAGCAGCCCATCGACAGGGGGCTCCACCTACAATGAGCAGTTCTTC.

In its sample, this clonotype was seen many times. CDR3 sequence: CSARDFKDEQYF. The CDR3 nucleotides read TGCAGTGCTAGAGATTTTAAGGACGAGCAGTACTTC. The genes are TRBV20-1 and TRBJ2-7; no clear D gene. The germline V gene encodes CDR1 DFQATT and CDR2 SNEGSKA (reference sequence). Trimming stripped 0 bases from V and 5 bases from J, with 8 bases between. The CDR3 is 12 amino acids.

This clonotype has just a few counts. This chain joins TRBV4-2 and TRBJ2-1, with 11 nucleotides matching TRBD2. Germline CDR1 reads LGHNA; CDR2 reads YNFKEQ. The CDR3 has 18 residues. V was clipped by 2 bases and J by 0 bases; unmatched bases: 6. CDR3 amino acids: CASSQTTSGGYSYNEQFF. As DNA, the CDR3 is TGTGCCAGCAGCCAAACCACTAGCGGGGGATACTCCTACAATGAGCAGTTCTTC.

This clonotype has ten or more counts. This chain joins TRBV24-1 and TRBJ2-5; 13 bases map to TRBD2. J was trimmed by 0 bases and V by 5 bases; bases with no gene match: 2. CDR3 length: 16 amino acids. CDR1 and CDR2 from the germline V gene are KGHDR and SFDVKD. The CDR3 region has the DNA TGTGCCACCAGTGGGGGGACTAGCGGGGACCAAGAGACCCAGTACTTC. The encoded protein is CATSGGTSGDQETQYF.